Described below is a single T cell receptor beta chain sequence and its context. This entry is derived from a study of OX40 agonist ivuxolimab in advanced cancers. Produced via immunoSEQ multiplex PCR; TCRdb's table is partial and in-frame only. The sample carries 50,000 to 70,000 clones, 84% recorded once. Sequencing used CD4+ or CD8+ T cells sorted from blood, obtained in a trial of the OX40 agonist ivuxolimab. The origin of this receptor is an adult with an advanced solid tumor such as melanoma, head and neck, liver or kidney cancer.

CDR3 region: CSVGGQGGTEAFF. Written as DNA, the CDR3 is TGCAGCGTTGGTGGACAGGGTGGCACTGAAGCTTTCTTT. The genes are TRBV29-1 and TRBJ1-1; 8 nucleotides line up with TRBD1. The trim removed 4 bases at V and 4 bases at J, leaving 5 bases unmatched. CDR1 and CDR2 (germline): SQVTM, ANQGSEA. This CDR3 contains 13 residues.